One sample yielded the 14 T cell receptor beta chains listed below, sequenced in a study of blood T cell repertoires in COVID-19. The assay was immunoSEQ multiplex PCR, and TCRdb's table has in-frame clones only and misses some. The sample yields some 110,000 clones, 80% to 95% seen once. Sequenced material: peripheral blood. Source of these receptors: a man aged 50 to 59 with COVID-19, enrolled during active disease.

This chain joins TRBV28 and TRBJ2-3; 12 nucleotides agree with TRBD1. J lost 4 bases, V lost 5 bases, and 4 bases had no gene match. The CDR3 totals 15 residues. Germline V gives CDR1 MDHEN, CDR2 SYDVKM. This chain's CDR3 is CASSTGTGGPDTQYF. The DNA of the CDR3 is TGTGCCAGCAGTACCGGGACAGGGGGCCCAGATACGCAGTATTTT.

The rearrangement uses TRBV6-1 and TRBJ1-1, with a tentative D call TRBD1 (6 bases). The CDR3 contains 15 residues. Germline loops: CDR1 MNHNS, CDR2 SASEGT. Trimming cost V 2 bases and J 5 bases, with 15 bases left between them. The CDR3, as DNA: TGTGCCAGCAGTGAACTCACAGGGTTAGGGACTGAAGCTTTCTTT. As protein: CASSELTGLGTEAFF.

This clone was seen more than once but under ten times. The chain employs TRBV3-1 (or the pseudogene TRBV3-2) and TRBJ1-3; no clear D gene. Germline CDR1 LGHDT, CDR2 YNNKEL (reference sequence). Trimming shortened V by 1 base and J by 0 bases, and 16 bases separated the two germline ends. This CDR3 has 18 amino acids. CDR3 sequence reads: CASSQARALGSSGNTIYF. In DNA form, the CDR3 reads TGTGCCAGCAGCCAAGCCAGAGCGCTCGGGAGCTCTGGAAACACCATATATTTT.

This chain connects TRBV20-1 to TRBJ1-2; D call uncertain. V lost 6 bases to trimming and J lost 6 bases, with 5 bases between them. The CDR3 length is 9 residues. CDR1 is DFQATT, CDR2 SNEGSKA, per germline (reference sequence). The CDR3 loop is CSAEHGYTF. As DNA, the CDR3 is TGCAGTGCCGAGCATGGCTACACCTTC.

This CDR3 is CASSAAGTGQYF. The CDR3 region has the DNA TGTGCCAGCAGTGCCGCCGGGACTGGGCAGTACTTC. This rearrangement joins TRBV12-3 or TRBV12-4 to TRBJ2-5; maybe TRBD2 (6 bases). V dropped 5 bases and J dropped 11 bases, with 15 bases sitting between them. The CDR3 has 12 residues.

The CDR3 region has the DNA TGTGCCAGCAGCGCGCAGGGGGGACCCCGAATTCCTAATGAAAAACTGTTTTTT. Encoded protein: CASSAQGGPRIPNEKLFF. The V and J genes are TRBV9 and TRBJ1-4, with 7 positions matching TRBD1. This CDR3 has 18 amino acids. The trim removed 3 bases at V and 3 bases at J, leaving 14 bases unmatched. The germline gives CDR1 SGDLS, CDR2 YYNGEE.

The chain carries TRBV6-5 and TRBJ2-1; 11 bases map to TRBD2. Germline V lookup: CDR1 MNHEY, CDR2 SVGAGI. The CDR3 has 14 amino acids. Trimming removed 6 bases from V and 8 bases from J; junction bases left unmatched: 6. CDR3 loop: CASRRTSGWDEQFF. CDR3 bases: TGTGCCAGCAGAAGGACTAGCGGGTGGGATGAGCAGTTCTTC.

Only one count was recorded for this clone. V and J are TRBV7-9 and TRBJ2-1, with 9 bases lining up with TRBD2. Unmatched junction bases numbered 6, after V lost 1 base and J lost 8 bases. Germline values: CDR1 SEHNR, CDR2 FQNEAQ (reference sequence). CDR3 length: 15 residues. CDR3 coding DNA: TGTGCCAGCAGCTTAGGTGGCGGGAGGGCTTATGAGCAGTTCTTC. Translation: CASSLGGGRAYEQFF.

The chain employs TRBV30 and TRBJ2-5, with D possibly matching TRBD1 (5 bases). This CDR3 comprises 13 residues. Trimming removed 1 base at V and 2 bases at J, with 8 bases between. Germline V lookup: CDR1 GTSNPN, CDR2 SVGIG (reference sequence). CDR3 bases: TGTGCCTGGAGTGGGACATTTCAAGAGACCCAGTACTTC. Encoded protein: CAWSGTFQETQYF.

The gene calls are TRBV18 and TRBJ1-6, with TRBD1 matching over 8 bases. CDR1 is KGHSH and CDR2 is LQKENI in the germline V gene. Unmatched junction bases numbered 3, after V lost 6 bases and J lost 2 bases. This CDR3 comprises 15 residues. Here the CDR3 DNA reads TGTGCCAGCTCCCAGGGGGCAGCCTATAATTCACCCCTCCACTTT. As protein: CASSQGAAYNSPLHF. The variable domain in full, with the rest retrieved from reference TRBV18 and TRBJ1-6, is NAGVMQNPRHLVRRRGQEARLRCSPMKGHSHVYWYRQLPEEGLKFMVYLQKENIIDESGMPKERFSAEFPKEGPSILRIQQVVRGDSAAYFCASSQGAAYNSPLHFGNGTRLTVT.

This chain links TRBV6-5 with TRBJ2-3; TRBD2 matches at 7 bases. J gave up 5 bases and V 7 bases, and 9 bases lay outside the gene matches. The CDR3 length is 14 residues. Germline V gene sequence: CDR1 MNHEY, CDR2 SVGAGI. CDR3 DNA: TGTGCCAGCACCATGGGCAGGGAGGGAGATACGCAGTATTTT. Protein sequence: CASTMGREGDTQYF.

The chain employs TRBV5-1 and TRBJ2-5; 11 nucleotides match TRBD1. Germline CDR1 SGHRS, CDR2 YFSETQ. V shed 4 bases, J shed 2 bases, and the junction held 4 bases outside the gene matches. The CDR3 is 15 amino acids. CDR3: CASSAGQGEQETQYF. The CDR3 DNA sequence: TGCGCCAGCAGCGCGGGACAGGGGGAACAAGAGACCCAGTACTTC.

The CDR3 is CASRPGTGRNEQFF. The CDR3 bases are TGTGCCAGCAGGCCCGGGACAGGGAGGAATGAGCAGTTCTTC. The chain links TRBV6-5 to TRBJ2-1, with TRBD1 matching 9 bases. V gave up 6 bases and J gave up 7 bases; unmatched junction bases: 7. Germline V gene lookup returns CDR1 MNHEY and CDR2 SVGAGI. CDR3 length equals 14 residues.

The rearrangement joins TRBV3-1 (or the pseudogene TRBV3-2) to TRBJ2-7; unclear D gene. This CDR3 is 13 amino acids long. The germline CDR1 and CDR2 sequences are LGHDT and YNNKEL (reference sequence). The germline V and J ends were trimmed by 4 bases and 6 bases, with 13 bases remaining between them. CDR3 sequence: CASSPDARSEQYF. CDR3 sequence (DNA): TGTGCCAGCAGCCCAGACGCTAGGAGCGAGCAGTACTTC.